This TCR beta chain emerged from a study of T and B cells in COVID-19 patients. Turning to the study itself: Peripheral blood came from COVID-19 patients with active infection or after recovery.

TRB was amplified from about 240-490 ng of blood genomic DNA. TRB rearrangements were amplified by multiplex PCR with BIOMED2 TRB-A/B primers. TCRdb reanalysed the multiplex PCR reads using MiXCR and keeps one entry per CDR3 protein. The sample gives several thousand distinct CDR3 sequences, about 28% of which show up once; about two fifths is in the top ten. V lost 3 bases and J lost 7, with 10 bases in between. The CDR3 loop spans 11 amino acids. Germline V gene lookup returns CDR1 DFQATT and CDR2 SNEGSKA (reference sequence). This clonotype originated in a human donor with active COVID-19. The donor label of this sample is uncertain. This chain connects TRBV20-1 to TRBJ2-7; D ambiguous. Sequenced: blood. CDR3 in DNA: TGCAGTGCTAGTCATCAGGATGAGCAGTACTTC. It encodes CSASHQDEQYF.